This record covers a single TCR beta chain. The antigen is unknown. Purified naive CD4+ T cells were depleted of CD25+ Tregs. Trimming stripped 3 bases from V and 3 bases from J, with 9 bases between. The CDR3 contains 14 residues. The germline gives CDR1 SGHRS, CDR2 YFSETQ. After constant-region reverse-primer amplification, full-length variable regions underwent semi-nested PCR with Nested Universal Primer A. TCRdb reprocessed the 5' RACE reads via MiXCR and lists one record per CDR3 protein. Here the sample spans about 54,000 distinct CDR3 sequences, roughly 17% being singletons. General observations from the study: The larger-cohort validation was restricted to a single TCR beta V-J rearrangement rather than whole repertoires.

This TCR derives from a female donor with breast cancer. The chain is built from TRBV5-1 and TRBJ1-4; no clear D. The sample taken for sequencing was naive CD4+ T cells sorted from blood. Sample subset: naive CD4+ T cells, CD4+CD45RA+CD25-. The CDR3 coding sequence is TGCGCCAGCAGCTCGGACGGTTCTAATGAAAAACTGTTTTTT. Encoded protein: CASSSDGSNEKLFF.